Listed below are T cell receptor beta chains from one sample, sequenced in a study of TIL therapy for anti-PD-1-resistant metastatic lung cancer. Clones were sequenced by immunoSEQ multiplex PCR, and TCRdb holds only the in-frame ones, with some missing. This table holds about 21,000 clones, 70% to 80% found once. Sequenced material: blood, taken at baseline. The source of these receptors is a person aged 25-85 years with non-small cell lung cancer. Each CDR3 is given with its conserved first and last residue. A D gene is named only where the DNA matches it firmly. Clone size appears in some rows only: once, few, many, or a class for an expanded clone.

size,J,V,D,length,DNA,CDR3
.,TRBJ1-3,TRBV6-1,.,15,TGTGCCAGCAGTGAAGTCCCGCTTTCCGGAAACACCATATATTTT,CASSEVPLSGNTIYF
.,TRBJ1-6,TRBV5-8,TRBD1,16,TGTGCCAGCAGCTGGGGACAGACGGGGGGCCAGTCACCCCTCCACTTT,CASSWGQTGGQSPLHF
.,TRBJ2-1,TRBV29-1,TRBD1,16,TGCAGCGTGGAACCCGGGACAGGTGATCTTTACAATGAGCAGTTCTTC,CSVEPGTGDLYNEQFF
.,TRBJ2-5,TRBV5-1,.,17,TGCGCCAGCAGCCTCCTTCCCTCCAGGACAGTCCAAGAGACCCAGTACTTC,CASSLLPSRTVQETQYF
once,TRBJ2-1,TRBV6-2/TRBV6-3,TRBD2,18,TGTGCCAGCAGTCCGGGACTAGCTACCCGGAGACTTCACAATGAGCAGTTCTTC,CASSPGLATRRLHNEQFF
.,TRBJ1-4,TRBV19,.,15,TGTGCCAGTAGTTCTCACAGGATATTAAATGAAAAACTGTTTTTT,CASSSHRILNEKLFF
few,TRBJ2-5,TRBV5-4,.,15,TGTGCCAGCAGCTGGTTTAGCGGCTTGCAAGAGACCCAGTACTTC,CASSWFSGLQETQYF
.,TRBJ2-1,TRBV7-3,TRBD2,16,TGTGCCAGCAGCTTAACCCGTGGGGAGGGGAGCGGTGAGCAGTTCTTC,CASSLTRGEGSGEQFF
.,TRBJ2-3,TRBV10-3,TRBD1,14,TGTGCCATCAGTCGGGACAGGGAGTCAGATACGCAGTATTTT,CAISRDRESDTQYF
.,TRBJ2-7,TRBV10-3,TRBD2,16,TGTGCCATCAGTGGAAATTGGGGGGGAGGCTTGGGCGAGCAGTACTTC,CAISGNWGGGLGEQYF
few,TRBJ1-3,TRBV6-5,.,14,TGTGCCAGCAGATCCGGGCATTCTGGAAACACCATATATTTT,CASRSGHSGNTIYF
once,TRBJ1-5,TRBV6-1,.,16,TGTGCCAGCAGTGAAGCAGGGTGGGATAGCAATCAGCCCCAGCATTTT,CASSEAGWDSNQPQHF
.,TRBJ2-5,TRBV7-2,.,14,TGTGCCAGCAGGTCCGGGACCTCGCGAGAGACCCAGTACTTC,CASRSGTSRETQYF
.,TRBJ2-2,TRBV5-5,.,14,TGTGCCAGCAGCTTAGGACAGCCCCCCGGGGAGCTGTTTTTT,CASSLGQPPGELFF
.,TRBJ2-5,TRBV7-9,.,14,TGTGCCAGCAGCTTATGGAGCGGCCAAGAGACCCAGTACTTC,CASSLWSGQETQYF
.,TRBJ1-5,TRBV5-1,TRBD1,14,TGCGCCAGCAGCTTCGGACAGGGAGGTCAGCCCCAGCATTTT,CASSFGQGGQPQHF
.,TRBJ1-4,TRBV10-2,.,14,TGCGCCAGCAGTGATCAGGGGAGTGTCGAAAAACTGTTTTTT,CASSDQGSVEKLFF
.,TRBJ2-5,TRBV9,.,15,TGTGCCAGCAGCCCCGGGGTCTCCGCACGGGAGACCCAGTACTTC,CASSPGVSARETQYF
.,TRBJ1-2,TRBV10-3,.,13,TGTGCCATCAGTGACACAGGGAACTATGGCTACACCTTC,CAISDTGNYGYTF
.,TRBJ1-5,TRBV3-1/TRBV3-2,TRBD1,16,TGTGCCAGCAGCCCCGGGACAGGGAGAGGCAATCAGCCCCAGCATTTT,CASSPGTGRGNQPQHF
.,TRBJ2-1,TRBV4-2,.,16,TGTGCCAGCAGCCAAGGGGAGACGGACTATTACAATGAGCAGTTCTTC,CASSQGETDYYNEQFF
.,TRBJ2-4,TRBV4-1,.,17,TGCGCCAGCAGCCAAGCACTCTCGCGTGCGGCCAAAAACATTCAGTACTTC,CASSQALSRAAKNIQYF
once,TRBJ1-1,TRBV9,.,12,TGTGCCAGCAGCGTAGTGGGAGATGAAGCTTTCTTT,CASSVVGDEAFF
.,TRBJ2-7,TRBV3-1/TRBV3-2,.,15,TGTGCCAGCAGCCAAGTCCGGGAAAGTGGCTACGAGCAGTACTTC,CASSQVRESGYEQYF
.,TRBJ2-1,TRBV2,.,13,TGTGCCAGCAGTCCCCAGGGGGGGGTGAAGCAGTTCTTC,CASSPQGGVKQFF
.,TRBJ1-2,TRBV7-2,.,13,TGTGCCAGCAGCTTAACCACGGAGTATGGCTACACCTTC,CASSLTTEYGYTF
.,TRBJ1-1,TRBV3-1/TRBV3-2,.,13,TGTGCCAGCAGCCAATTCCTGAACACTGAAGCTTTCTTT,CASSQFLNTEAFF
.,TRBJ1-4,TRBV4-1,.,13,TGCGCCAGCAGCCACGTTTTCAATGAAAAACTGTTTTTT,CASSHVFNEKLFF
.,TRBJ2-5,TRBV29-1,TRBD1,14,TGCAGCGTTGTACAGGGGGCTGGGGGAGAGACCCAGTACTTC,CSVVQGAGGETQYF
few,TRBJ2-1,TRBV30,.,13,TGTGCCTGGGCCCCGGGCGATTACAATGAGCAGTTCTTC,CAWAPGDYNEQFF
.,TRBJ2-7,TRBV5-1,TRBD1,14,TGCGCCAGCAAAAAGGGACAGGACTCCTACGAGCAGTACTTC,CASKKGQDSYEQYF
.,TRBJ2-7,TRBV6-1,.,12,TGTGCCAGCAGTGAATGGTCCGACGAGCAGTACTTC,CASSEWSDEQYF
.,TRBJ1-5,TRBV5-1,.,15,TGCGCCAGCAGCTTGGACTCGACAGAAGGGCAGCCCCAGCATTTT,CASSLDSTEGQPQHF
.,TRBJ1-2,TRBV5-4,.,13,TGTGCCAGCAGCCCGACAGAGACTACGGGCTACACCTTC,CASSPTETTGYTF
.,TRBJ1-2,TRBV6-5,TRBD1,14,TGTGCCAGCAGTTACAGACAGGGGGGGTATGGCTACACCTTC,CASSYRQGGYGYTF
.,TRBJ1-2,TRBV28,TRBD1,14,TGTGCCAGCAGTCGACAGGGGGACAGCTATGGCTACACCTTC,CASSRQGDSYGYTF
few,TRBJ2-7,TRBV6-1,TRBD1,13,TGTGCCAGCAAGATGGGACAGGGAAGCGAGCAGTACTTC,CASKMGQGSEQYF
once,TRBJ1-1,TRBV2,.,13,TGTGCCAGCAGGTCTACAGTGAACACTGAAGCTTTCTTT,CASRSTVNTEAFF
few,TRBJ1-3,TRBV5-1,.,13,TGCGCCAGCGCATACTTCTCTGGAAACACCATATATTTT,CASAYFSGNTIYF
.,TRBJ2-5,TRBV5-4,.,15,TGTGCCAGCAGCTTGGAACGGACCTACTCCGAGACCCAGTACTTC,CASSLERTYSETQYF
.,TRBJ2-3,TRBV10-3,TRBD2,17,TGTGCCATCGGATCCAGTCGGGGCGGGGGGGAGTCAGATACGCAGTATTTT,CAIGSSRGGGESDTQYF
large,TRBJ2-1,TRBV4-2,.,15,TGTGCCAGCAGCCAAGGGCAGGGTATTAACAATGAGCAGTTCTTC,CASSQGQGINNEQFF
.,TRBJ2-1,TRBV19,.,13,TGTGCCAGTGCCGTAGGGTCCTACAATGAGCAGTTCTTC,CASAVGSYNEQFF
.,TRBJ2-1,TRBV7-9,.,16,TGTGCCAGCAGCTTAGACCCTAAGAAGACTATCGATGAGCAGTTCTTC,CASSLDPKKTIDEQFF
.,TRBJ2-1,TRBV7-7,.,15,TGTGCCAGCAGCTTAGTGCCCAACTCCTACAATGAGCAGTTCTTC,CASSLVPNSYNEQFF
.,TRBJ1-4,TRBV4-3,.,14,TGCGCCAGCAGCCAAGCATGGGGGGATGAAAAACTGTTTTTT,CASSQAWGDEKLFF
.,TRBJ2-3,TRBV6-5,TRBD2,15,TGTGCCAGCAGTCGCTCTAGCGGGAGTACAGATACGCAGTATTTT,CASSRSSGSTDTQYF
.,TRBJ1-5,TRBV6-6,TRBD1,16,TGTGCCAGCAGTGCCAGACAGGGGAGGGCCAATCAGCCCCAGCATTTT,CASSARQGRANQPQHF
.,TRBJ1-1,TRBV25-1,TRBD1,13,TGTGCCAGCAGCGGACAGGGAAGGACTGAAGCTTTCTTT,CASSGQGRTEAFF
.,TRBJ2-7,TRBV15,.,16,TGTGCCACCAGCAGAGACAAGCGGGTGGGGGCGGGCGAGCAGTACTTC,CATSRDKRVGAGEQYF
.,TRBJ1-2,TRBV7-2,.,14,TGTGCCAGCAGTCATGGGTCAGGGGTCTATGGCTACACCTTC,CASSHGSGVYGYTF
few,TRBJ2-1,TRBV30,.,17,TGTGCCTGGAGTTCTAGCGCGGACCCATTCTCCTACAATGAGCAGTTCTTC,CAWSSSADPFSYNEQFF
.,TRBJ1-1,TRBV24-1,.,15,TGTGCCACCATTTACGTAGACAGGTTGAACACTGAAGCTTTCTTT,CATIYVDRLNTEAFF
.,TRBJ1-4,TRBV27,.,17,TGTGCCAGCAGTTCGCAACCCCCAGGGATGCGTGGGGAAAAACTGTTTTTT,CASSSQPPGMRGEKLFF
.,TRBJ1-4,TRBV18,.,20,TGTGCCAGCTCACCGGATTCACGGAATAGAGGGGGAGCGACTAATGAAAAACTGTTTTTT,CASSPDSRNRGGATNEKLFF